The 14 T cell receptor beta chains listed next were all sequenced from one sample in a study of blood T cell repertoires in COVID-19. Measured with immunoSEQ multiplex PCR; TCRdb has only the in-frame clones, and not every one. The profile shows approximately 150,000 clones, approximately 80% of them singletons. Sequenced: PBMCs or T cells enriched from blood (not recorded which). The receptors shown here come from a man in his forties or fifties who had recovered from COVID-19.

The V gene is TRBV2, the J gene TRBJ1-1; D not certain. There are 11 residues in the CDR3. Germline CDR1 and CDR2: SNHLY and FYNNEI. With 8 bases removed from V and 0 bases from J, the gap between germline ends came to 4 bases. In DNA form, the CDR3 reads TGTGCCAGCCGGGTGAACACTGAAGCTTTCTTT. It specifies CASRVNTEAFF.

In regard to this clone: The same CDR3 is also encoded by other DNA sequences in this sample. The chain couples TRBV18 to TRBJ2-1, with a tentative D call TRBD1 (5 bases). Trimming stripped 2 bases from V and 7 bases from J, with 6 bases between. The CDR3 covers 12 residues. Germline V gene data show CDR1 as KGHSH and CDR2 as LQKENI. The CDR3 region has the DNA TGTGCCAGCTCACCAGACAGAAATGAGCAGTTCTTC. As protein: CASSPDRNEQFF.

The CDR3 DNA follows: TGTGCCAGCAGCCGCGGAACCACAACTAATGAAAAACTGTTTTTT. The encoded protein is CASSRGTTTNEKLFF. This sequence joins TRBV7-6 and TRBJ1-4; D is unresolved. From germline, CDR1 is SGHVS and CDR2 FNYEAQ. The CDR3 has 15 amino acids. V was shortened by 5 bases and J by 0 bases, with 10 bases between the two germline ends.

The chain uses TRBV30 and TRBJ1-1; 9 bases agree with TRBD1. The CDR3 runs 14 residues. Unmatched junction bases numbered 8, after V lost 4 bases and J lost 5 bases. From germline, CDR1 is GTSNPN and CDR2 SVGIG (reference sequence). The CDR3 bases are TGTGCCTGGATGAGGGACAGGGTTTTTACTGAAGCTTTCTTT. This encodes CAWMRDRVFTEAFF.

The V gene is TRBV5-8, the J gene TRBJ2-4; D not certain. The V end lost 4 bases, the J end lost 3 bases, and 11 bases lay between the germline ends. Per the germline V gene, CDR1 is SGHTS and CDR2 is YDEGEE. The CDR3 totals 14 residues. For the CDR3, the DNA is TGTGCCAGCAGCCCGCGGTTTATCAAAAACATTCAGTACTTC. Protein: CASSPRFIKNIQYF. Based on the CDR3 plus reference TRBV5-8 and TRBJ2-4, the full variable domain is EAGVTQSPTHLIKTRGQQATLRCSPISGHTSVYWYQQALGLGLQFLLWYDEGEERNRGNFPPRFSGRQFPNYSSELNVNALELEDSALYLCASSPRFIKNIQYFGAGTRLSVL.

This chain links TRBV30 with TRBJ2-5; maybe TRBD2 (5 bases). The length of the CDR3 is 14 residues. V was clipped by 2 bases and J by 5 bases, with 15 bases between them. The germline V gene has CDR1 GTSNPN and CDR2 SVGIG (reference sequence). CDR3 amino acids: CAWSYETGWETQYF. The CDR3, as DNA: TGTGCCTGGAGTTATGAGACGGGGTGGGAGACCCAGTACTTC.

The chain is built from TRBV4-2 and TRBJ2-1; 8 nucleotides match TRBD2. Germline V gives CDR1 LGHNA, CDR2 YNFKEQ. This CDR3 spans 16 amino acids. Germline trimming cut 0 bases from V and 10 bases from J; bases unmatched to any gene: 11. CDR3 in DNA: TGTGCCAGCAGCCAAGAAAGAGTCGGGGGGGCTTGGGAGCAGTTCTTC. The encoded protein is CASSQERVGGAWEQFF.

CDR3 sequence (DNA): TGTGCCAGCAGGGCTACTAGCGGGGGGGTCGGTGAGCAGTTCTTC. Protein sequence: CASRATSGGVGEQFF. V and J are TRBV2 and TRBJ2-1; 13 bases match TRBD2. With V trimmed by 6 bases and J by 9 bases, 8 bases remained unmatched. Germline CDR1 and CDR2: SNHLY and FYNNEI. This CDR3 has 15 amino acids.

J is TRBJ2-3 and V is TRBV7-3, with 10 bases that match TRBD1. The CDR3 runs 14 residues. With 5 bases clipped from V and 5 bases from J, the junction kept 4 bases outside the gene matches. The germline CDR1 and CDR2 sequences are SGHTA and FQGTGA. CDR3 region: CASSLGQGGDTQYF. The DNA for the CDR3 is TGTGCCAGCAGCCTAGGACAGGGGGGAGATACGCAGTATTTT.

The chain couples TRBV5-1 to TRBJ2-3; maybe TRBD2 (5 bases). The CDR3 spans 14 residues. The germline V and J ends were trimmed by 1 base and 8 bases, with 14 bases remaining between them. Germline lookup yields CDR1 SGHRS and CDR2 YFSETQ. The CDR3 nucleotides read TGCGCCAGCAGCTTGAGTGAGGGTCAAGGTACGCAGTATTTT. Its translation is CASSLSEGQGTQYF.

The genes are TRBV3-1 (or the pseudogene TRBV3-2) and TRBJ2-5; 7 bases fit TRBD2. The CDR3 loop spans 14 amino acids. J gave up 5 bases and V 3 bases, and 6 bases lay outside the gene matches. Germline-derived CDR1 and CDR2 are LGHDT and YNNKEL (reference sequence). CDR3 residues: CASSHQREGETQYF. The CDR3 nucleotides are TGTGCCAGCAGCCATCAGAGGGAGGGGGAGACCCAGTACTTC.

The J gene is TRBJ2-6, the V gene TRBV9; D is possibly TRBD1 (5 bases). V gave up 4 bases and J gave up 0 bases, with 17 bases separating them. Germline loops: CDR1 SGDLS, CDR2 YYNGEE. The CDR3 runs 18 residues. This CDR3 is CASSPALRGSSGANVLTF. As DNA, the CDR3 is TGTGCCAGCAGCCCCGCGCTAAGGGGCAGCTCTGGGGCCAACGTCCTGACTTTC.

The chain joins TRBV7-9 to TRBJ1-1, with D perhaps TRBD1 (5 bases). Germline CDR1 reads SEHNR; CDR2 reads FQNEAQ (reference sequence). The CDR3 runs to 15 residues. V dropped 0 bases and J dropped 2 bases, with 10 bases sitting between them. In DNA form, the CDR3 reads TGTGCCAGCAGCTTAGCCGACAGCCTAAACACTGAAGCTTTCTTT. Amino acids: CASSLADSLNTEAFF.

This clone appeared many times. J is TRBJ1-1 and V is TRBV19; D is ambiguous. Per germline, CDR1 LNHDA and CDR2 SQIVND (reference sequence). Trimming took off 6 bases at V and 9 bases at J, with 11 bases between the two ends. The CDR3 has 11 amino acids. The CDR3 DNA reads TGTGCCAGTAGGAACACGAGGCAAGCTTTCTTT. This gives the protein CASRNTRQAFF.